The rows below give T cell receptor beta chains drawn from one sample of a study of cytomegalovirus exposure and HLA in healthy donors. Sequencing was performed with immunoSEQ multiplex PCR; in TCRdb, only in-frame clones are kept and a portion is missing. This sample has around 45,000 clones, with approximately 90% found just once. The material sequenced was PBMCs. The receptor source for this set is a man aged 18 to 29 in good health and CMV-seronegative. The CDR3 runs from the conserved cysteine through the conserved F or W. A D gene is named only where the DNA matches it firmly. Expanded clones are given a class, and other clones once, few, many or no size at all.

>TRBJ1-1|NA|TRBV27|TRBD1|13
TGTGCCAGCACCGGGACAGGGGGCACTGAAGCTTTCTTT
CASTGTGGTEAFF
>TRBJ1-1|NA|TRBV5-4|NA|14
TGTGCCAGCAGCGCCAGAGGGGGTGGCACTGAAGCTTTCTTT
CASSARGGGTEAFF
>TRBJ2-1|NA|TRBV7-9|NA|16
TGTGCCAGCAGCTTAAATCCGGACAGCTCCTACAATGAGCAGTTCTTC
CASSLNPDSSYNEQFF
>TRBJ1-1|NA|TRBV6-5|NA|15
TGTGCCAGCAGTTACGTTCCCCGGGTATTGGGTGAAGCTTTCTTT
CASSYVPRVLGEAFF
>TRBJ1-1|NA|TRBV19|NA|15
TGTGCCAGTAGTCACCACAGGGCTGGGGGCACTGAAGCTTTCTTT
CASSHHRAGGTEAFF
>TRBJ2-2|NA|TRBV7-2|NA|15
TGTGCCAGCAGCGCGGGACGGGTAGTGGCCGGGGAGCTGTTTTTT
CASSAGRVVAGELFF
>TRBJ2-1|NA|TRBV6-1|NA|16
TGTGCCAGCAGTGAAGTTGCCTATAGCTCCTACAATGAGCAGTTCTTC
CASSEVAYSSYNEQFF
>TRBJ1-1|few|TRBV5-4|NA|14
TGTGCCAGCAGCCTCCTGGGGGGAGGGACTGAAGCTTTCTTT
CASSLLGGGTEAFF
>TRBJ2-7|NA|TRBV7-9|NA|14
TGTGCCAGCAGCTTAGGTCAGGGTAACAACGAGCAGTACTTC
CASSLGQGNNEQYF
>TRBJ2-1|NA|TRBV4-2|NA|15
TGTGCCAGCAGCCAAGCCCAGGAAAGGGGGAGTGAGCAGTTCTTC
CASSQAQERGSEQFF
>TRBJ2-1|NA|TRBV27|NA|17
TGTGCCAGCAGTCCAAATATAGCGGCGTCTAACTACAATGAGCAGTTCTTC
CASSPNIAASNYNEQFF
>TRBJ2-7|NA|TRBV4-2|TRBD2|15
TGTGCCAGCAGCCAAGATGAAGGGCTAGCGGGGATCCTCAACTTC
CASSQDEGLAGILNF
>TRBJ1-6|NA|TRBV5-5|NA|15
TGTGCCAGCAGCTTGGATCACAGTCATAATTCACCCCTCCACTTT
CASSLDHSHNSPLHF
>TRBJ2-1|few|TRBV19|TRBD2|15
TGTGCCAGTAGTATCGATAGCGGGAACTACAATGAGCAGTTCTTC
CASSIDSGNYNEQFF
>TRBJ2-7|NA|TRBV5-3|NA|16
TGTGCCAGAAGCTGCCGAGAAGGGGTTCCCATCTACGAGCAGTACTTC
CARSCREGVPIYEQYF
>TRBJ1-1|NA|TRBV5-6|NA|15
TGTGCCAGCAGCTTGGTTGCACACACGAACACTGAAGCTTTCTTT
CASSLVAHTNTEAFF
>TRBJ1-2|NA|TRBV19|TRBD1|13
TGTGCCAGTAGTGTGGGACAGGGAGATGGCTACACCTTC
CASSVGQGDGYTF
>TRBJ2-2|NA|TRBV4-2|NA|15
TGTGCCAGCAGCCAACGAGAATCCCACACCGGGGAGCTGTTTTTT
CASSQRESHTGELFF
>TRBJ2-2|NA|TRBV5-1|NA|15
TGCGCCAGCAGCTTGGACCGGAGAGTGGCCGGGGAGCTGTTTTTT
CASSLDRRVAGELFF
>TRBJ2-7|NA|TRBV27|NA|13
TGTGCCAGCACTATCCCCGACTCCTACGAGCAGTACTTC
CASTIPDSYEQYF
>TRBJ2-2|NA|TRBV11-2|NA|13
TGTGCCAGCAGCTTACTCCGCACCGGGGAGCTGTTTTTT
CASSLLRTGELFF
>TRBJ2-1|NA|TRBV5-1|TRBD2|18
TGCGCCAGCAGCCTAACCAGACCGGGACTAGCAGCTAACAATGAGCAGTTCTTC
CASSLTRPGLAANNEQFF
>TRBJ1-1|NA|TRBV18|NA|14
TGTGCCAGCTCACGTGACACGATGAACACTGAAGCTTTCTTT
CASSRDTMNTEAFF
>TRBJ2-2|NA|TRBV9|NA|14
TGTGCCAGCAGCGTCGGGGGAGACACCGGGGAGCTGTTTTTT
CASSVGGDTGELFF
>TRBJ2-1|NA|TRBV27|TRBD2|14
TGTGCCAGCAGCCTAGGGACTAGCGGTAATGAGCAGTTCTTC
CASSLGTSGNEQFF
>TRBJ1-5|NA|TRBV10-3|TRBD1|14
TGTGCCAGCAGGCGGACAGGGCGTAATCAGCCCCAGCATTTT
CASRRTGRNQPQHF